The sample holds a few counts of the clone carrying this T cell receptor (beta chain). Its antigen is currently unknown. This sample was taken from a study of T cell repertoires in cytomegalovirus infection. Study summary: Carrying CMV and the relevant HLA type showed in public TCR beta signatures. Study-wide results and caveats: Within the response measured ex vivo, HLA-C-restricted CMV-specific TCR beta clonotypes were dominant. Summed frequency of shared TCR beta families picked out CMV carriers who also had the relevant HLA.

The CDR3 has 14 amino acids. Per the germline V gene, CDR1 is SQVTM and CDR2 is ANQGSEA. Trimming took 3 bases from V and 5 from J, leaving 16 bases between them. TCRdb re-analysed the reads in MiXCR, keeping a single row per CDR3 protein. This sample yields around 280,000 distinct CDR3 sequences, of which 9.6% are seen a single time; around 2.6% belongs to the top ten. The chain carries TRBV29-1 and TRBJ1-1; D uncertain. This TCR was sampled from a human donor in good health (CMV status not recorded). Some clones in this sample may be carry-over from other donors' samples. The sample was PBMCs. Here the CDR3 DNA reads TGCAGCGTTGAGGTCTACGGAGGGCATACTGAAGCTTTCTTT. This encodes CSVEVYGGHTEAFF. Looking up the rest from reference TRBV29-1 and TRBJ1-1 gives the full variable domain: SAVISQKPSRDICQRGTSLTIQCQVDSQVTMMFWYRQQPGQSLTLIATANQGSEATYESGFVIDKFPISRPNLTFSTLTVSNMSPEDSSIYLCSVEVYGGHTEAFFGQGTRLTVV.